The entry below describes one T cell receptor beta chain. Its cognate antigen is unknown. The length of the CDR3 is 13 residues. V gave up 0 bases and J gave up 7 bases, with 10 bases separating them. Germline V gives CDR1 SGDLS, CDR2 YYNGEE. This entry belongs to a study of OX40 agonist ivuxolimab in advanced cancers. About the study: Subjects had a mean age of about 65 years, with a range of about 23 to 90; around 80% were male. Whole-study results and caveats: At 0.1 to 3.0 mg/kg and by week 6, CD4+ and CD8+ T cells in the blood had expanded clonally. Some patients without response likewise showed low normalized clonal expansion.

The assay was immunoSEQ multiplex PCR, and TCRdb's table has in-frame clones only and misses some. Of about 73,000 clones listed, roughly 90% were seen once; the top ten hold 0.5% to 0.55%. The clonotype comes from an adult with an advanced solid tumor such as melanoma, head and neck, liver or kidney cancer. The chain uses TRBV9 and TRBJ1-1; D possibly corresponds to TRBD1 (5 bases). Sequences were derived from CD4+ or CD8+ T cells sorted from blood, sampled in a trial of the OX40 agonist ivuxolimab. In DNA form, the CDR3 reads TGTGCCAGCAGCGTAGACAGGAATAATGAAGCTTTCTTT. Amino acids: CASSVDRNNEAFF.